Here is one TCR beta chain with its context. The data were taken from a study of cytomegalovirus exposure and HLA in healthy donors. The PCR was carried out with 60 Vbeta primers and 13 Jbeta primers. TCRdb keeps only in-frame clones here, not all; method: immunoSEQ multiplex PCR. The repertoire holds roughly 120,000 clones, with roughly three quarters as singletons. Sequenced material: PBMCs. The TCR originated in a woman aged 18 to 35 in good health and CMV-seropositive.

The CDR3, as DNA: TGTGCCAGCAGGGACTCCACAGATACGCAGTATTTT. Protein: CASRDSTDTQYF. The chain couples TRBV7-6 to TRBJ2-3; tentatively, D is TRBD2 (5 bases). The CDR3 totals 12 residues. Germline CDR1 and CDR2: SGHVS and FNYEAQ. The V end was cut by 6 bases, the J end by 2 bases, with 6 bases between.